This T cell receptor beta chain was retrieved from a study of blood T cell repertoires in COVID-19. Assay: immunoSEQ multiplex PCR; the TCRdb copy retains only in-frame clones and omits some. The table records about 210,000 clones, 75% to 90% of them present only once. V was clipped by 4 bases and J by 0 bases, with 12 bases between them. Germline CDR1 reads LGHDT; CDR2 reads YNNKEL (reference sequence). CDR3 size: 15 residues. The chain joins TRBV3-1 (or the pseudogene TRBV3-2) to TRBJ1-1, with D possibly TRBD1 on 6 matching bases. What was sequenced was peripheral blood. This clonotype was obtained from a woman aged 40 to 50 with acute or convalescent COVID-19. The CDR3 sequence: CASSRSDRLNTEAFF. The CDR3, as DNA: TGTGCCAGCAGCCGAAGTGACAGGCTGAACACTGAAGCTTTCTTT.